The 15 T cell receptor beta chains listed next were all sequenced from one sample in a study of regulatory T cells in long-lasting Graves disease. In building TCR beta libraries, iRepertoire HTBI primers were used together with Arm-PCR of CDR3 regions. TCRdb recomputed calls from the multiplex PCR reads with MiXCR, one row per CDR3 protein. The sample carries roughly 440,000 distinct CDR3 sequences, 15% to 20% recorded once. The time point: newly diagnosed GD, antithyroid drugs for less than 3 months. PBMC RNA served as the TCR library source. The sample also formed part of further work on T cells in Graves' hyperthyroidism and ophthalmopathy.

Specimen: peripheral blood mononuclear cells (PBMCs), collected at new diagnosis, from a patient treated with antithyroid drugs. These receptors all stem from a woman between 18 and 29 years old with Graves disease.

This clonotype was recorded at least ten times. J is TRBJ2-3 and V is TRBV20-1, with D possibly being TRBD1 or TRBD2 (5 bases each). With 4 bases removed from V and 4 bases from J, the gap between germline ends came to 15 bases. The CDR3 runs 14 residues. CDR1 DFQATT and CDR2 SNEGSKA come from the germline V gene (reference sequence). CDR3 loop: CSAKGGGVPDTQYF. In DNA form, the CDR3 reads TGCAGTGCTAAAGGTGGGGGAGTCCCAGATACGCAGTATTTT.

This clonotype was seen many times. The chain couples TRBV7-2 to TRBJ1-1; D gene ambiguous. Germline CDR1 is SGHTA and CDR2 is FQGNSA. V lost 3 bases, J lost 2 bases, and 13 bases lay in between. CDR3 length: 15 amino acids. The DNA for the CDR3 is TGTGCCAGCAGCTTCTTCCGGGGAGCTAACACTGAAGCTTTCTTT. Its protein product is CASSFFRGANTEAFF. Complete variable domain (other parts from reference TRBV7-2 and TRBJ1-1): GAGVSQSPSNKVTEKGKDVELRCDPISGHTALYWYRQSLGQGLEFLIYFQGNSAPDKSGLPSDRFSAERTGGSVSTLTIQRTQQEDSAVYLCASSFFRGANTEAFFGQGTRLTVV.

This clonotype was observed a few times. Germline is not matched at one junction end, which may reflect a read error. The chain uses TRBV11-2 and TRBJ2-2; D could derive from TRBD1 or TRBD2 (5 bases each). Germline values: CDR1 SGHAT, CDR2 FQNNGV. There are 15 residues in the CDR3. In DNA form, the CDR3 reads TGTGCCAGCAGTTTAGGCTGGGGGACGAGCGGGGAGCTGTTTTTT. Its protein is CASSLGWGTSGELFF.

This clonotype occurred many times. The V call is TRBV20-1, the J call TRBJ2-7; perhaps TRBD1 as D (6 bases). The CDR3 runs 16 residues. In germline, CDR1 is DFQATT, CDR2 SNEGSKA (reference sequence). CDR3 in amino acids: CSTRALLSGQSNEQYF. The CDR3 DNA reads TGCAGCACAAGAGCCCTACTTTCAGGACAGTCTAATGAGCAGTACTTC.

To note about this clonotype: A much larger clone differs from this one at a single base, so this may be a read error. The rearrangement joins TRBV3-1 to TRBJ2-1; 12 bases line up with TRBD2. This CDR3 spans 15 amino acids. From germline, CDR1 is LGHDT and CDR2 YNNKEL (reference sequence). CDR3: CASGQELAGGREQFF. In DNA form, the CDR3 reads TGTGCCAGCGGCCAAGAACTAGCGGGAGGAAGAGAGCAGTTCTTC.

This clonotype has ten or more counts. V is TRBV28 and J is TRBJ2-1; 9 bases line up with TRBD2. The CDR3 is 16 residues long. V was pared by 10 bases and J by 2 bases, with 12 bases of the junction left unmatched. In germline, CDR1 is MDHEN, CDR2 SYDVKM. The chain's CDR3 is CAISARLAATYNEQFF. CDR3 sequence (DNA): TGTGCCATTTCCGCGAGACTAGCGGCAACCTACAATGAGCAGTTCTTC.

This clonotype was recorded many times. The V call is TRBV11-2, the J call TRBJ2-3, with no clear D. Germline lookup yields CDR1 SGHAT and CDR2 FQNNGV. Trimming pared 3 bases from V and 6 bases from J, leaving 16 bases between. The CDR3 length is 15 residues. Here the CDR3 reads CASSFESSSRDTQYF. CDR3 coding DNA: TGTGCCAGCAGCTTCGAGAGTAGCAGTCGGGATACGCAGTATTTT.

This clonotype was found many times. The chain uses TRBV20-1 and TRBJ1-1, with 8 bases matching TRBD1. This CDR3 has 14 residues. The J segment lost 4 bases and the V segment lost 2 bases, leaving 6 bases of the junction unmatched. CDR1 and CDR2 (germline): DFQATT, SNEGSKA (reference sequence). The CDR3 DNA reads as TGCAGTGCTAGACCGCCAGGGGGCGTCACTGAAGCTTTCTTT. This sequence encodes CSARPPGGVTEAFF.

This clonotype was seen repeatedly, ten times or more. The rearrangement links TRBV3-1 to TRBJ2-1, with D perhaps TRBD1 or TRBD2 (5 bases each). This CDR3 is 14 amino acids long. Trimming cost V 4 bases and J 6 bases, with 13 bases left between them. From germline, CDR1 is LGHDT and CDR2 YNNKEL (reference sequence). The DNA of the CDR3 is TGTGCCAGCAGCCTTTCGAGGGGTGGCAATGAGCAGTTCTTC. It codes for CASSLSRGGNEQFF.

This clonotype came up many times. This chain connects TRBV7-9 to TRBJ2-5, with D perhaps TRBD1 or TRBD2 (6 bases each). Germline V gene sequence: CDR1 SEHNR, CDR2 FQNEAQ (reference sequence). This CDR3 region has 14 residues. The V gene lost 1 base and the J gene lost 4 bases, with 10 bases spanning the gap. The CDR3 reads CASSLGRGGETQYF. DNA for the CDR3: TGTGCCAGCAGCTTAGGCAGGGGAGGAGAGACCCAGTACTTC.

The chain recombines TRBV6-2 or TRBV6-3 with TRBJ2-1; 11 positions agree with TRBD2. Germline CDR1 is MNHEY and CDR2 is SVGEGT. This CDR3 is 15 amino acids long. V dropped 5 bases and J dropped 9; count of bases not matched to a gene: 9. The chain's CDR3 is CASSELAGGFVEQFF. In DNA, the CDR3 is TGTGCCAGCAGTGAATTAGCGGGAGGGTTCGTTGAGCAGTTCTTC.

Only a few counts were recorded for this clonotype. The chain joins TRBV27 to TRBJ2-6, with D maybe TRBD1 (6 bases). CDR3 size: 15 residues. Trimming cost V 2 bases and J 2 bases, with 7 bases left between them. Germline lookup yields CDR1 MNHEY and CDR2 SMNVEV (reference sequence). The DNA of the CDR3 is TGTGCCAGCAGTTTACAGGGGCCTGGGGCCAACGTCCTGACTTTC. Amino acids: CASSLQGPGANVLTF.

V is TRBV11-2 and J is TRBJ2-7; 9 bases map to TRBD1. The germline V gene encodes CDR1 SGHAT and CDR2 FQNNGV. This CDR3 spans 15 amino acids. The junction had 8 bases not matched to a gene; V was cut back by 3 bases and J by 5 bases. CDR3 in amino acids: CASSFLGTGSNEQYF. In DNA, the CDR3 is TGTGCCAGCAGCTTTTTGGGGACAGGGTCGAACGAGCAGTACTTC.

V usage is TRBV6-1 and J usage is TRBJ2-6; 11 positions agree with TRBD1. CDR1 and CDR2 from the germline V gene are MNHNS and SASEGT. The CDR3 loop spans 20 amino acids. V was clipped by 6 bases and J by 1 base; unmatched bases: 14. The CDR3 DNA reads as TGTGCCAGCAGCCTGCTCGTCTTGGGGACAGGGGGTTCTGGGGCCAACGTCCTGACTTTC. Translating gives CASSLLVLGTGGSGANVLTF.

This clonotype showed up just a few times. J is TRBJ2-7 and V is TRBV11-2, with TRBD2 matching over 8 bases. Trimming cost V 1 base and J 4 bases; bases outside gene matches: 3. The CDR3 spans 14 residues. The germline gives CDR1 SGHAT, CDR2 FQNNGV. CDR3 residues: CASSLVSGMYEQYF. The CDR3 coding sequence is TGTGCCAGCAGCTTAGTTAGCGGGATGTACGAGCAGTACTTC.